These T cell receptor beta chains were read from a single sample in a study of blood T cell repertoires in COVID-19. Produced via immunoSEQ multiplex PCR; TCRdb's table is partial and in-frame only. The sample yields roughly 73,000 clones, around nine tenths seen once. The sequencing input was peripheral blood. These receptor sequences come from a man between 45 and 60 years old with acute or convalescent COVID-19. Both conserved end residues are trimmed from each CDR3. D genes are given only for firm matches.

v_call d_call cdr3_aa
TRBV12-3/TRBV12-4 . ASTTSGNSPLH
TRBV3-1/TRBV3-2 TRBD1 ASSQGQGGYGYT
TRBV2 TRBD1 ASRGDRVRQPQH
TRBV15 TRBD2 ATSRGGGTSGRYNEQF
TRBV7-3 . ASSLNAGLGYT
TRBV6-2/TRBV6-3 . ASSYTLNTEAF
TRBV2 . ASTRRTSDNEQF
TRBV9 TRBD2 ASSDFWEGRGSYNEQF
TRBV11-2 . ASSPNFGGPGELF
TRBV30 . AWSLQGRETQY
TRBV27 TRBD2 ASSWSGGPYNEQF
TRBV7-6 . ASSLKTADFYGYT
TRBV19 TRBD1 ASSIAGQGAYNEQF
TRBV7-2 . ASSQQGGTETQY
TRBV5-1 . ASSLGGRRKTNEKLF
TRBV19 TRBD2 ASSKTSGRLGTGELF
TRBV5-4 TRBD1 ASTITGTGNYEQY
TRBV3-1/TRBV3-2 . ASSLQGSNQPQH
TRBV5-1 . ASSLSPGVGYEQY
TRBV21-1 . ASSPSDRGLYSPLH
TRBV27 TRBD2 ASSFLGTSGSYNEQF
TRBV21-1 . ASSKAPQGLRDGYT
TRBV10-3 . AISEVGRGTGELF
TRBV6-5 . ASSYYGSGVNEQF
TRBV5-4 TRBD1 ASRSRQGGAGETQY
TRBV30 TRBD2 AWRAGAYNEQF
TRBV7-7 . ASSLDRESNEQF
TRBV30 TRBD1 AWSEVTGGSLNNSPLH
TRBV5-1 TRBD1 ASSSEGQDGGPLH
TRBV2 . ASSQNRDQGYT
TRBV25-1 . ASTSLGGGSYEQY